The next 8 T cell receptor beta chains were all read from a single sample in a study of T cells in Graves' hyperthyroidism and ophthalmopathy. The TCR beta CDR3 regions underwent amplification using RNA transcripts as the source. In the first-round RT-PCR of the TCR CDR3, the HTBI primer set was used. From the multiplex PCR reads, TCRdb called clonotypes with MiXCR, one entry per CDR3 protein. The table includes 200,000 to 300,000 distinct CDR3 sequences, about 24% detected once. Sequencing used blood. These receptor sequences come from a middle-aged woman with Graves' ophthalmopathy.

This clonotype was recorded many times. The chain joins TRBV27 to TRBJ2-5; a possible D gene is TRBD2 (6 bases). V lost 2 bases, J lost 9 bases, and 13 bases lay in between. The CDR3 consists of 13 residues. The germline V gene encodes CDR1 MNHEY and CDR2 SMNVEV (reference sequence). The CDR3 loop is CASSLVRAGPQYF. CDR3 coding DNA: TGTGCCAGCAGTTTAGTGCGTGCGGGGCCCCAGTACTTC.

This clonotype has at least ten counts. The rearrangement links TRBV28 to TRBJ2-7; maybe TRBD1 (7 bases). The CDR3 has 14 residues. V lost 6 bases and J lost 6, with 18 bases in between. Germline CDR1 reads MDHEN; CDR2 reads SYDVKM. CDR3 sequence (DNA): TGTGCCAGCAGACCTACAGGGGAGGTCGGCGAGCAGTACTTC. Translation gives CASRPTGEVGEQYF.

The CDR3 coding sequence is TGTGCCAGCAGCTTATTAGGTCGTACGACTCGGGCTGAAGCTTTCTTT. Its translation is CASSLLGRTTRAEAFF. The chain links TRBV11-2 to TRBJ1-1; unclear D gene. V was pared by 2 bases and J by 6 bases, with 19 bases between. CDR3 length: 16 amino acids. CDR1 SGHAT and CDR2 FQNNGV come from the germline V gene.

This clonotype appeared many times. The chain uses TRBV18 and TRBJ2-7; D is unclear. The ends were cut back, 4 bases at V and 2 bases at J, with 24 bases in the middle. Germline values: CDR1 KGHSH, CDR2 LQKENI. CDR3 size: 18 residues. CDR3 region: CASSLRLPRKVPPYEQYF. The CDR3 nucleotides read TGTGCCAGCTCACTAAGACTTCCCAGGAAGGTCCCTCCCTACGAGCAGTACTTC. Using reference TRBV18 and TRBJ2-7 for the parts outside the CDR3, the full variable domain is NAGVMQNPRHLVRRRGQEARLRCSPMKGHSHVYWYRQLPEEGLKFMVYLQKENIIDESGMPKERFSAEFPKEGPSILRIQQVVRGDSAAYFCASSLRLPRKVPPYEQYFGPGTRLTVT.

This clonotype showed up many times. This chain links TRBV28 with TRBJ2-7; a weak D match, TRBD1 (5 bases). CDR3 size: 15 residues. Germline V lookup: CDR1 MDHEN, CDR2 SYDVKM. Between the trimmed V and J ends, which lost 6 bases and 2 bases, there was a span of 17 bases. The DNA for the CDR3 is TGTGCCAGCAGACCCCAGGGCGTGAAGGCCTACGAGCAGTACTTC. Translated: CASRPQGVKAYEQYF.

This clonotype has a count of ten or more. The rearrangement joins TRBV12-5 to TRBJ2-7, with no clear D. V dropped 2 bases and J dropped 5 bases, with 4 bases sitting between them. The germline gives CDR1 LGHNT, CDR2 FRNRAP. This CDR3 has 11 residues. The CDR3, as DNA: TGTGCTAGTGGTTTGCCCCACGAGCAGTACTTC. This codes for CASGLPHEQYF.

This clonotype was seen repeatedly, ten times or more. V is TRBV6-1 and J is TRBJ2-2; D remains ambiguous. CDR1 and CDR2 from the germline V gene are MNHNS and SASEGT. V gave up 7 bases and J gave up 6 bases, with 9 bases separating them. This CDR3 spans 12 amino acids. Here the CDR3 DNA reads TGTGCCAGCACCGGATACCCCGGGGAGCTGTTTTTT. Translated: CASTGYPGELFF.

V usage is TRBV28 and J usage is TRBJ2-7, with D possibly TRBD2 on 5 matching bases. The V gene lost 8 bases and the J gene lost 6 bases, with 14 bases spanning the gap. Germline V CDR1 and CDR2: MDHEN, SYDVKM. This CDR3 spans 12 amino acids. CDR3 in amino acids: CASGPRELEQYF. The CDR3 region has the DNA TGTGCCAGCGGTCCGAGGGAGCTCGAGCAGTACTTC.